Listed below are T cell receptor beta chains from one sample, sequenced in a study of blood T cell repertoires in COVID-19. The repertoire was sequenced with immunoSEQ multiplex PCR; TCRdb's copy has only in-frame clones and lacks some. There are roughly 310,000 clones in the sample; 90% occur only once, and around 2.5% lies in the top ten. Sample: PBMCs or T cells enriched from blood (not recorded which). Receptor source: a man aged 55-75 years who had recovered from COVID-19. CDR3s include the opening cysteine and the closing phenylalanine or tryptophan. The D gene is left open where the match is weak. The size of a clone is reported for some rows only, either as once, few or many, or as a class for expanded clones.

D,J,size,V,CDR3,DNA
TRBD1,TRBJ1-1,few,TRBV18,CASSPNPGQVGTEAFF,TGTGCCAGCTCACCAAACCCGGGACAGGTCGGTACTGAAGCTTTCTTT
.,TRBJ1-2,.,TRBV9,CASSVRGYGYTF,TGTGCCAGCAGCGTACGCGGCTATGGCTACACCTTC
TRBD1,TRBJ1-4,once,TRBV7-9,CASSLGGGRGTNEKLFF,TGTGCCAGCAGCTTAGGAGGGGGCCGGGGAACTAATGAAAAACTGTTTTTT
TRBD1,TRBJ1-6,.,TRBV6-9,CASRFIPGQGASPLHF,TGTGCCAGCAGATTCATCCCAGGACAGGGGGCTTCACCCCTCCACTTT
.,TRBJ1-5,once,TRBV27,CASSARNSNQPQHF,TGTGCCAGCAGTGCGCGCAATAGCAATCAGCCCCAGCATTTT
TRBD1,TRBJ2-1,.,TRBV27,CASKDRVGWGVQFF,TGTGCCAGCAAGGACAGGGTAGGGTGGGGCGTGCAGTTCTTC
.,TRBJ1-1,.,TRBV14,CASSQGVGGSNTEAFF,TGTGCCAGCAGCCAAGGGGTCGGGGGAAGTAACACTGAAGCTTTCTTT
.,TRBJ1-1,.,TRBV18,CASFTNRGLNTEAFF,TGTGCCAGCTTCACCAATAGGGGCTTGAACACTGAAGCTTTCTTT
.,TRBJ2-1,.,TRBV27,CASKGSKGANEQFF,TGTGCCAGCAAGGGTTCCAAAGGGGCCAATGAGCAGTTCTTC
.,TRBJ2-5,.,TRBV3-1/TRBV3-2,CASRDLGAEETQYF,TGTGCCAGCAGGGACTTGGGGGCCGAAGAGACCCAGTACTTC
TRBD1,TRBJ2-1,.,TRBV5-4,CASSRQGENEQFF,TGTGCCAGCAGCCGACAGGGCGAGAATGAGCAGTTCTTC
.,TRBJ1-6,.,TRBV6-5,CASSYSGAYNSPLHF,TGTGCCAGCAGTTACTCTGGAGCGTATAATTCACCCCTCCACTTT
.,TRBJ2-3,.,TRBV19,CASSISRSTDTQYF,TGTGCCAGTAGTATTTCCAGGAGCACAGATACGCAGTATTTT
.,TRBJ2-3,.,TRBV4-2,CASSQDPGQITDTQYF,TGTGCCAGCAGCCAAGACCCGGGACAAATCACAGATACGCAGTATTTT
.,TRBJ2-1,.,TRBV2,CASSAGGLTYNEQFF,TGTGCCAGCAGTGCTGGCGGGCTTACGTACAATGAGCAGTTCTTC
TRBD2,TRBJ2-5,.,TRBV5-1,CASSTDGTSGSGETQYF,TGCGCCAGCAGCACCGATGGGACTAGCGGGAGCGGAGAGACCCAGTACTTC
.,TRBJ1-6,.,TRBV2,CASEGGLDSPLHF,TGTGCCAGCGAGGGAGGTTTGGATTCACCCCTCCACTTT
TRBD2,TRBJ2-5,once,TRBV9,CASSVATTSGQETQYF,TGTGCCAGCAGCGTAGCTACGACTAGCGGCCAAGAGACCCAGTACTTC
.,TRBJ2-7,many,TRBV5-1,CASSLRGEAYEQYF,TGCGCCAGCAGCTTGAGAGGAGAAGCCTACGAGCAGTACTTC
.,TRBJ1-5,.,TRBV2,CASSRTRGGDPQHF,TGTGCCAGCAGTCGGACCCGCGGGGGGGATCCCCAGCATTTT
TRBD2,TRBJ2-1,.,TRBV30,CAWSSGSRREQFF,TGTGCCTGGTCTAGCGGAAGCCGCCGGGAGCAGTTCTTC
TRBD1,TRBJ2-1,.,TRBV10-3,CAISGTGGNYNEQFF,TGTGCCATCAGTGGGACAGGGGGGAACTACAATGAGCAGTTCTTC
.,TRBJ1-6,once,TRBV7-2,CASSRDNSNSPLHF,TGTGCCAGCAGCCGCGATAACTCTAATTCACCCCTCCACTTT
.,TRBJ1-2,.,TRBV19,CASSIQGTRNYGYTF,TGTGCCAGTAGTATTCAGGGGACAAGAAACTATGGCTACACCTTC
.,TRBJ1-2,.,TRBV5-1,CASSAQTGGYGYTF,TGCGCCAGCAGCGCTCAGACAGGAGGCTATGGCTACACCTTC
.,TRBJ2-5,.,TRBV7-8,CASSLTQGRETQYF,TGTGCCAGCAGCTTAACCCAGGGTCGGGAGACCCAGTACTTC
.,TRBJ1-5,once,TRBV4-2,CASSQGADYSNQPQHF,TGTGCCAGCAGCCAAGGTGCAGATTATAGCAATCAGCCCCAGCATTTT
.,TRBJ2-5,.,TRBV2,CASSRTGTETQYF,TGTGCCAGCAGTCGAACAGGGACGGAGACCCAGTACTTC
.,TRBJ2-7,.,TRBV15,CATSGNSYEQYF,TGTGCCACCAGCGGAAACAGCTACGAGCAGTACTTC
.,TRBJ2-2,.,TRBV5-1,CASSLEGGAGAVAGELFF,TGCGCCAGCAGCTTGGAGGGGGGGGCGGGAGCGGTCGCCGGGGAGCTGTTTTTT
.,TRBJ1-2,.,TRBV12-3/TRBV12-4,CASSFVPGGYTF,TGTGCCAGCAGTTTCGTCCCAGGGGGCTACACCTTC
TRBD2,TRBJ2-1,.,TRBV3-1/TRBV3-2,CASSPRSSGTNEQFF,TGTGCCAGCAGCCCTCGTTCTAGCGGGACGAATGAGCAGTTCTTC
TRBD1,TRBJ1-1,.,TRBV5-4,CASSPWTGKNTEAFF,TGTGCCAGCAGCCCATGGACAGGAAAGAACACTGAAGCTTTCTTT
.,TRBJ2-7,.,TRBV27,CASTRRDGPYEQYF,TGTGCCAGCACCCGTCGGGATGGTCCCTACGAGCAGTACTTC
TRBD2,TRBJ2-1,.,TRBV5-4,CASSSGLAENNEQFF,TGTGCCAGCAGCTCTGGACTAGCGGAGAACAATGAGCAGTTCTTC
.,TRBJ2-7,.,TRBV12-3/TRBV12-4,CASSFSYDEQYF,TGTGCCAGCAGTTTCTCCTACGACGAGCAGTACTTC
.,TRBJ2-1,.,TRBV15,CATSRETGRRIF,TGTGCCACCAGCAGAGAAACAGGGAGAAGGATCTTC